Sequencing of this T cell receptor (beta chain) was carried out in a study of Graves' ophthalmopathy and Graves' hyperthyroidism. Study-wide results and limits: Blood also held most thyroid clonotypes expanded above 0.001 frequency. Using a 13-signature model, the authors split ophthalmopathy from stable hyperthyroidism, with about 90% sensitivity and around 76% specificity.

Using RNA transcripts, the TCR beta CDR3 regions were amplified. RT-PCR in the first round used HTBI primers; a second-round multiplex PCR followed. One entry per CDR3 protein results from TCRdb running MiXCR on the multiplex PCR reads. The sample has about 740,000 distinct CDR3 sequences; 35% to 50% are singletons. In its sample, this clonotype was seen many times. Its antigen is unknown. Patients with other autoimmune diseases, uncontrolled infections, pregnancy or lactation were excluded. Physicians reached a diagnosis by relying on clinical symptoms, serum thyroxine, TRAb, thyroid ultrasound and orbital computed tomography. CDR3 length: 17 amino acids. CDR1 is SEHNR and CDR2 is FQNEAQ in the germline V gene (reference sequence). The V and J ends lost 0 bases and 3 bases respectively, with 12 bases between them.

This chain joins TRBV7-9 and TRBJ1-6, with D possibly matching TRBD1 (5 bases). This TCR came from an adult man with Graves' ophthalmopathy. What was sequenced was peripheral blood. Here the CDR3 reads CASSLASSGLYNSPLHF. The CDR3 DNA follows: TGTGCCAGCAGCTTAGCGTCCTCGGGACTCTATAATTCACCCCTCCACTTT.